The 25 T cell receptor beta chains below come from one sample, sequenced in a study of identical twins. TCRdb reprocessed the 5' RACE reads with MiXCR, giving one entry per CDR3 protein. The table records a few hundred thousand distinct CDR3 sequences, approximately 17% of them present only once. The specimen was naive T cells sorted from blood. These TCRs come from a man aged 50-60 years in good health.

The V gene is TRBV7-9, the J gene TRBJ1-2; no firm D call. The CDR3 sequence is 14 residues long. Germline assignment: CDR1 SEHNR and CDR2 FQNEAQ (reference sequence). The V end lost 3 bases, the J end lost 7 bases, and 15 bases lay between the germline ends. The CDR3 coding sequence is TGTGCCAGCAGCTTCTCCGGTTATTTAGGTGGCTACACCTTC. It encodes CASSFSGYLGGYTF. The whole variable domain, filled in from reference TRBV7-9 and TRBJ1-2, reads DTGVSQNPRHKITKRGQNVTFRCDPISEHNRLYWYRQTLGQGPEFLTYFQNEAQLEKSRLLSDRFSAERPKGSFSTLEIQRTEQGDSAMYLCASSFSGYLGGYTFGSGTRLTVV.

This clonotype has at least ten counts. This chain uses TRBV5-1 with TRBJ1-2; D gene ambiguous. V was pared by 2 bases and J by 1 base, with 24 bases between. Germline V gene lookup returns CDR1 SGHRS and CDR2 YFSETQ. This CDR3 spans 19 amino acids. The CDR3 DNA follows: TGCGCCAGCAGCTTATACCCTAACCCGACCGACCAATATAACTATGGCTACACCTTC. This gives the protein CASSLYPNPTDQYNYGYTF.

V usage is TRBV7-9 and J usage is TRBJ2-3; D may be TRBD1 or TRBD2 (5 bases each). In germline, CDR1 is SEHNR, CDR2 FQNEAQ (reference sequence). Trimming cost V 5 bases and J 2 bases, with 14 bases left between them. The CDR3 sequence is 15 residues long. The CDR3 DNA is TGTGCCAGCAGCCGTCGGGGCACTGTCACAGATACGCAGTATTTT. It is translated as CASSRRGTVTDTQYF. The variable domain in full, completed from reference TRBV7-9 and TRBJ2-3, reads DTGVSQNPRHKITKRGQNVTFRCDPISEHNRLYWYRQTLGQGPEFLTYFQNEAQLEKSRLLSDRFSAERPKGSFSTLEIQRTEQGDSAMYLCASSRRGTVTDTQYFGPGTRLTVL.

The chain's CDR3 is CASSHTAYPDTQYF. As DNA, the CDR3 is TGTGCCAGCAGCCATACTGCCTACCCAGATACGCAGTATTTT. The genes are TRBV4-2 and TRBJ2-3; unclear D gene. Trimming removed 3 bases from V and 4 bases from J, with 11 bases in between. The CDR3 runs to 14 residues. Germline CDR1 and CDR2: LGHNA and YNFKEQ.

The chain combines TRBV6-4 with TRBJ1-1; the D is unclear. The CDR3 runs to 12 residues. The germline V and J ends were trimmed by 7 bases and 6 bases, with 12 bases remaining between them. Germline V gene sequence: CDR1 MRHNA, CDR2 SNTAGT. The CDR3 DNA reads TGTGCCAGCATGGCGGATTCCCCTGAAGCTTTCTTT. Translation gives CASMADSPEAFF.

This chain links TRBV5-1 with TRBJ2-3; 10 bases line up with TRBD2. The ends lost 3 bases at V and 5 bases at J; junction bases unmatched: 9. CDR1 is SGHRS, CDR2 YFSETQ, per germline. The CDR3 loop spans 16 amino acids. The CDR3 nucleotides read TGCGCCAGCAGCTGGAGTGCTAGCGGGAGTGGAGATACGCAGTATTTT. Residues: CASSWSASGSGDTQYF.

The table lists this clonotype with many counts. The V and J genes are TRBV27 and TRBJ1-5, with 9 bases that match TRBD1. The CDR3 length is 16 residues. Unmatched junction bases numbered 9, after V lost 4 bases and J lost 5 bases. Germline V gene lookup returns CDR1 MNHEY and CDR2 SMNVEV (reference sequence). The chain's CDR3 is CASSSQGAVGYQPQHF. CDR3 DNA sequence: TGTGCCAGCAGTTCACAGGGGGCGGTCGGCTATCAGCCCCAGCATTTT.

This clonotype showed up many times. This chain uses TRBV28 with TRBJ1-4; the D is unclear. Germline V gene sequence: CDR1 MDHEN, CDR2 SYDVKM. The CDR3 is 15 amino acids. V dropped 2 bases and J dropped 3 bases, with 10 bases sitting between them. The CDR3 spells CASSLGVLANEKLFF. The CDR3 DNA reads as TGTGCCAGCAGTTTAGGGGTCCTGGCTAATGAAAAACTGTTTTTT.

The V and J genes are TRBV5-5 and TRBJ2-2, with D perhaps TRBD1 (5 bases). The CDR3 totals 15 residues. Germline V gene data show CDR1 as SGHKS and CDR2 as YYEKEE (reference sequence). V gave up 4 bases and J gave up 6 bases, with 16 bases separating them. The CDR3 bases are TGTGCCAGCAGCCCCCCGCAGGGTTTTTCCGGGGAGCTGTTTTTT. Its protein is CASSPPQGFSGELFF.

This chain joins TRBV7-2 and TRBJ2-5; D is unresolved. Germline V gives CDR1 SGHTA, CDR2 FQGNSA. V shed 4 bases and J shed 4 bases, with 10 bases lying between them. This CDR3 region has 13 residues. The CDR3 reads CASSWNSPETQYF. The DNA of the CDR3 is TGTGCCAGCAGCTGGAACTCACCAGAGACCCAGTACTTC.

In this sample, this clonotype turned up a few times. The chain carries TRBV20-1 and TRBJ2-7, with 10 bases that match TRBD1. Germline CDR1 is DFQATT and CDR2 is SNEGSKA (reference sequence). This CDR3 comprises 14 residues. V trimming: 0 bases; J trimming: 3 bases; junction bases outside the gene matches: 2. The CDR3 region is CSARDGTGVYEQYF. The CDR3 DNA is TGCAGTGCTAGAGATGGGACAGGGGTCTACGAGCAGTACTTC.

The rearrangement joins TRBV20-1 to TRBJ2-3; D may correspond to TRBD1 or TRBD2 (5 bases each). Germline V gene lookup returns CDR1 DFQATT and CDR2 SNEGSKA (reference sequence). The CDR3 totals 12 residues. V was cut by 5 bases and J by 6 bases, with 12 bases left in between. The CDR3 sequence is CSAPPWGDTQYF. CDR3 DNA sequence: TGCAGTGCTCCCCCATGGGGGGATACGCAGTATTTT.

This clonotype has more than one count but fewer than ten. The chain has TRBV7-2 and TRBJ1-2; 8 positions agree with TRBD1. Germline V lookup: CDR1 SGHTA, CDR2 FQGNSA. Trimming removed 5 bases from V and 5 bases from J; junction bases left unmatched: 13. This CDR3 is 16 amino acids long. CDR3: CASSTRRTGTSYGYTF. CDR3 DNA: TGTGCCAGCAGCACACGTAGGACAGGGACCTCTTATGGCTACACCTTC.

Here the CDR3 DNA reads TGTGCCAGCAGTAGCGACACGCAAGAGACCCAGTACTTC. It translates to CASSSDTQETQYF. V usage is TRBV9 and J usage is TRBJ2-5; tentatively, D is TRBD2 (5 bases). This CDR3 is built from 13 residues. The ends were cut back, 5 bases at V and 2 bases at J, with 10 bases in the middle. Germline V gives CDR1 SGDLS, CDR2 YYNGEE.

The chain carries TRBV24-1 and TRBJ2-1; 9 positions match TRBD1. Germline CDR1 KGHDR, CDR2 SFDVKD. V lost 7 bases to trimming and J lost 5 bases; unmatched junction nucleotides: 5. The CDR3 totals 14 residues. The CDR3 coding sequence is TGTGCCACCAGGGCGGGACAGGGCCACAATGAGCAGTTCTTC. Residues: CATRAGQGHNEQFF.

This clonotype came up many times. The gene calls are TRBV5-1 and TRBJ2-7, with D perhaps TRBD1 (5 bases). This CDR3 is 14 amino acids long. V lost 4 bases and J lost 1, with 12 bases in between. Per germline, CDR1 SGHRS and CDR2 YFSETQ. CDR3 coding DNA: TGCGCCAGCAGCGCCGACAGTAGGTCCTACGAGCAGTACTTC. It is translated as CASSADSRSYEQYF. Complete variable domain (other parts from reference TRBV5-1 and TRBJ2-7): KAGVTQTPRYLIKTRGQQVTLSCSPISGHRSVSWYQQTPGQGLQFLFEYFSETQRNKGNFPGRFSGRQFSNSRSEMNVSTLELGDSALYLCASSADSRSYEQYFGPGTRLTVT.

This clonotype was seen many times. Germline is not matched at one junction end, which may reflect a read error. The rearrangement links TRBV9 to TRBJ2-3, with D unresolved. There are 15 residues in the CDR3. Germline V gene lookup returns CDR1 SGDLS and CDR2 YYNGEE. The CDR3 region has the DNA TGTGCCAGCAGTGTAGGCGGAGCTAGCACAGATACGCAGTATTTT. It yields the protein CASSVGGASTDTQYF. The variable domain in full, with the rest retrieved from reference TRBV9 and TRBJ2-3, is DSGVTQTPKHLITATGQRVTLRCSPRSGDLSVYWYQQSLDQGLQFLIQYYNGEERAKGNILERFSAQQFPDLHSELNLSSLELGDSALYFCASSVGGASTDTQYFGPGTRLTVL.

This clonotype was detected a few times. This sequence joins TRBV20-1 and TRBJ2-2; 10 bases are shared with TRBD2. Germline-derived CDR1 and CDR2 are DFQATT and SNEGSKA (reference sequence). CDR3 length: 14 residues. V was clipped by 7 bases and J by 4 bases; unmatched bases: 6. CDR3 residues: CSGKRGGFTGELFF. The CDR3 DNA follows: TGCAGTGGAAAGCGGGGGGGCTTCACCGGGGAGCTGTTTTTT.

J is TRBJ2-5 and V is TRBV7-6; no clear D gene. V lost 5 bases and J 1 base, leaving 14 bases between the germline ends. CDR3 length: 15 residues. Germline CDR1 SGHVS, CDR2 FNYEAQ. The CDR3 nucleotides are TGTGCCAGCAGCCGCGAGGTGGGGATCCAAGAGACCCAGTACTTC. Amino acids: CASSREVGIQETQYF.

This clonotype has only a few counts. Here the CDR3 DNA reads TGTGCCAGCAGCTCCATCCGGGGGACAGATTACCAAGAGACCCAGTACTTC. Protein: CASSSIRGTDYQETQYF. The V call is TRBV7-6, the J call TRBJ2-5; possible D gene TRBD1, 7 bases. The germline V and J ends were trimmed by 4 bases and 0 bases, with 18 bases remaining between them. This CDR3 region has 17 residues. Germline V gene lookup returns CDR1 SGHVS and CDR2 FNYEAQ.

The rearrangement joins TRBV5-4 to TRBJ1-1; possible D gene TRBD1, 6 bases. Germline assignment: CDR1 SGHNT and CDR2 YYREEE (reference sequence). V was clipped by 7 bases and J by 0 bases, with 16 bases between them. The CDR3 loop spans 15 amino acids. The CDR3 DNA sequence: TGTGCCAGCTCAGGGGTCGGACAGATGAACACTGAAGCTTTCTTT. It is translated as CASSGVGQMNTEAFF.

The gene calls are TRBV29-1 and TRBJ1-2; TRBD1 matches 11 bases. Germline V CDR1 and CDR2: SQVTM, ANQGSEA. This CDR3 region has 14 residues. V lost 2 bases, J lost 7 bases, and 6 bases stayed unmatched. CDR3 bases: TGCAGCGTTGAAAAAGAGGGGACAGGGGGTGGCTACACCTTC. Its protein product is CSVEKEGTGGGYTF. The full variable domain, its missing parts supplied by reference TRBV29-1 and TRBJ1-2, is SAVISQKPSRDICQRGTSLTIQCQVDSQVTMMFWYRQQPGQSLTLIATANQGSEATYESGFVIDKFPISRPNLTFSTLTVSNMSPEDSSIYLCSVEKEGTGGGYTFGSGTRLTVV.

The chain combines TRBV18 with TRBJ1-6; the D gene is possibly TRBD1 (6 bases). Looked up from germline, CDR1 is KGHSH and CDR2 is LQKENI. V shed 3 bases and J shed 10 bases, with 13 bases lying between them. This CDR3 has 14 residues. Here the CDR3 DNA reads TGTGCCAGCTCACCTTCCGTCGACAGGTCACCCCTCCACTTT. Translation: CASSPSVDRSPLHF.

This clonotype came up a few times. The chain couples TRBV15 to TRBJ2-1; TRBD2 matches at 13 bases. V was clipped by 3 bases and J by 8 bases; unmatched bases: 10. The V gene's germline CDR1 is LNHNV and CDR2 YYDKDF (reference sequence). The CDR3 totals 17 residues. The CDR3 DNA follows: TGTGCCACCAGCAGGGGAAATTTCACTAGCGGGAGGGATGAGCAGTTCTTC. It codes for CATSRGNFTSGRDEQFF.

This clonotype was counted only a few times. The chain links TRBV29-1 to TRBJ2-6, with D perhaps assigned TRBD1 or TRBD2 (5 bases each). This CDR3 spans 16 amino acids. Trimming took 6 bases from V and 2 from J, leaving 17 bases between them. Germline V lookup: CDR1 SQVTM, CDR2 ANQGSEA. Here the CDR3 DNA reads TGCAGCGTCGTTGGGGCGAGGGGTACTGGGGCCAACGTCCTGACTTTC. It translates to CSVVGARGTGANVLTF.